The 27 T cell receptor beta chains below all came from one sample that was sequenced in a study of blood T cell repertoires in COVID-19. Only in-frame clones appear in the TCRdb table, and some are missing; sequencing was by immunoSEQ multiplex PCR. The sample contains fewer than 400,000 clones, about 92% of which appear only once. Sample: PBMCs or T cells enriched from blood (not recorded which). These receptors originate from a woman in her thirties who had recovered from COVID-19.

The gene calls are TRBV5-5 and TRBJ1-1, with D tentatively TRBD1 (5 bases). With 1 base removed from V and 1 base from J, the gap between germline ends came to 14 bases. The germline V gene encodes CDR1 SGHKS and CDR2 YYEKEE (reference sequence). The CDR3 has 16 residues. The CDR3 region is CASSLPVYQGNTEAFF. The CDR3 DNA follows: TGTGCCAGCAGCTTGCCGGTCTATCAGGGGAACACTGAAGCTTTCTTT.

The chain recombines TRBV5-1 with TRBJ1-2; D gene ambiguous. The CDR3 runs 13 residues. Germline V gives CDR1 SGHRS, CDR2 YFSETQ. Trimming took 0 bases from V and 8 from J, leaving 11 bases between them. The CDR3 protein is CASSLAYDTGYTF. The CDR3 DNA reads as TGCGCCAGCAGCTTGGCCTACGATACCGGCTACACCTTC.

This clone was seen a single time. The J gene is TRBJ1-6, the V gene TRBV27; possible D gene TRBD1, 5 bases. Germline assignment: CDR1 MNHEY and CDR2 SMNVEV (reference sequence). This CDR3 is 14 amino acids long. V was shortened by 2 bases and J by 9 bases, with 11 bases between the two germline ends. CDR3 DNA sequence: TGTGCCAGCAGTTTAACAGGTTCCATTTCACCCCTCCACTTT. The encoded protein is CASSLTGSISPLHF.

V and J are TRBV6-2 or TRBV6-3 and TRBJ1-2, with D unresolved. The CDR3 is made up of 16 amino acids. The V end lost 0 bases, the J end lost 0 bases, and 11 bases lay between the germline ends. Germline V CDR1 and CDR2: MNHEY, SVGEGT. This CDR3 is CASSYSTRAANYGYTF. CDR3 bases: TGTGCCAGCAGTTACTCGACGCGGGCAGCTAACTATGGCTACACCTTC.

The V gene is TRBV11-2, the J gene TRBJ1-4; D gene unclear. The CDR3 loop spans 15 amino acids. Germline CDR1 is SGHAT and CDR2 is FQNNGV. V lost 4 bases and J 3 bases, leaving 12 bases between the germline ends. For the CDR3, the DNA is TGTGCCAGCAGCTCTTTCCTAGGTGCTAATGAAAAACTGTTTTTT. Translation gives CASSSFLGANEKLFF.

This clone occurred once. This chain joins TRBV7-2 and TRBJ2-3; TRBD2 agrees at 13 bases. Germline V gene data show CDR1 as SGHTA and CDR2 as FQGNSA. The CDR3 runs 16 residues. With V trimmed by 4 bases and J by 3 bases, 4 bases remained unmatched. CDR3 protein: CASSSGLAGMTDTQYF. The CDR3 DNA reads TGTGCCAGCAGCTCGGGACTAGCGGGGATGACAGATACGCAGTATTTT.

This chain connects TRBV5-1 to TRBJ2-7, with 8 bases identical to TRBD1. The CDR3 sequence is 13 residues long. Per germline, CDR1 SGHRS and CDR2 YFSETQ. The V and J ends lost 6 bases and 9 bases, in that order; junction bases with no gene match: 11. The CDR3 DNA is TGCGCCAGCAAGATGGCAGGGGGCGTGAGGCAGTACTTC. It specifies CASKMAGGVRQYF.

The chain combines TRBV4-1 with TRBJ2-1, with TRBD2 matching over 11 bases. From germline, CDR1 is MGHRA and CDR2 YSYEKL. The CDR3 consists of 19 residues. The V and J ends lost 2 bases and 5 bases, in that order; junction bases with no gene match: 14. The CDR3 DNA follows: TGCGCCAGCAGCCAACAGACTAGCGGGGCCCGGTTTATCGACAATGAGCAGTTCTTC. Encoded protein: CASSQQTSGARFIDNEQFF.

CDR3 protein: CASSEHGGATYEQYF. The CDR3 bases are TGTGCCAGCAGTGAACACGGGGGGGCCACCTACGAGCAGTACTTC. The chain joins TRBV6-1 to TRBJ2-7; 8 bases line up with TRBD2. Losses at the gene ends were 2 bases for V and 2 bases for J; bases not matched to a gene: 5. Germline CDR1 reads MNHNS; CDR2 reads SASEGT. This CDR3 region has 15 residues.

This rearrangement joins TRBV4-1 to TRBJ2-3; TRBD2 aligns across 9 bases. The germline gives CDR1 MGHRA, CDR2 YSYEKL. The CDR3 consists of 19 residues. The J segment lost 0 bases and the V segment lost 0 bases, leaving 10 bases of the junction unmatched. CDR3 region: CASSQEDASGATSTDTQYF. The DNA of the CDR3 is TGCGCCAGCAGCCAAGAGGATGCTAGCGGGGCTACTAGCACAGATACGCAGTATTTT.

This rearrangement joins TRBV4-1 to TRBJ2-7; 9 nucleotides match TRBD2. CDR1 and CDR2 (germline): MGHRA, YSYEKL. The CDR3 is 16 amino acids. Trimming removed 4 bases from V and 3 bases from J; junction bases left unmatched: 10. CDR3 bases: TGCGCCAGCAGCCGGGTTATCCTAGCGGGAAGCTACGAGCAGTACTTC. Residues: CASSRVILAGSYEQYF.

This chain uses TRBV6-5 with TRBJ1-1; 7 bases are a match to TRBD1. Germline V gene sequence: CDR1 MNHEY, CDR2 SVGAGI. This CDR3 region has 15 residues. Unmatched junction bases numbered 3, after V lost 2 bases and J lost 0 bases. The CDR3 reads CASSYAGTVNTEAFF. The CDR3 DNA reads TGTGCCAGCAGTTACGCCGGGACAGTGAACACTGAAGCTTTCTTT.

This clone was found once. The rearrangement joins TRBV4-1 to TRBJ1-5, with 10 bases aligning to TRBD1. In germline, CDR1 is MGHRA, CDR2 YSYEKL. J lost 0 bases, V lost 3 bases, and 17 bases had no gene match. The CDR3 is 21 amino acids. This CDR3 reads CASSHLLGGTGVPLSNQPQHF. The CDR3, as DNA: TGCGCCAGCAGCCACCTCCTTGGCGGGACAGGGGTCCCTCTTAGCAATCAGCCCCAGCATTTT.

The rearrangement links TRBV9 to TRBJ2-3, with TRBD2 identical over 7 bases. Looked up from germline, CDR1 is SGDLS and CDR2 is YYNGEE. The CDR3 covers 17 residues. Trimming cost V 0 bases and J 4 bases; bases outside gene matches: 11. The chain's CDR3 is CASSVAPYAGAPDTQYF. The CDR3 DNA reads as TGTGCCAGCAGCGTAGCCCCCTATGCGGGAGCACCAGATACGCAGTATTTT.

The rearrangement uses TRBV7-2 and TRBJ2-7, with 10 bases fitting TRBD1. The V and J ends lost 4 bases and 3 bases, in that order; junction bases with no gene match: 6. The CDR3 spans 15 residues. The germline V gene has CDR1 SGHTA and CDR2 FQGNSA. CDR3 amino acids: CASSSQTGGYYEQYF. The DNA for the CDR3 is TGTGCCAGCAGCTCGCAGACAGGGGGCTACTACGAGCAGTACTTC.

J is TRBJ2-3 and V is TRBV7-9, with D possibly TRBD2 on 6 matching bases. In germline, CDR1 is SEHNR, CDR2 FQNEAQ (reference sequence). The CDR3 is made up of 15 amino acids. The ends were cut back, 1 base at V and 4 bases at J, with 12 bases in the middle. The CDR3 protein is CASSLGPGVADTQYF. CDR3 DNA sequence: TGTGCCAGCAGCTTAGGTCCGGGAGTGGCAGATACGCAGTATTTT.

The chain joins TRBV27 to TRBJ1-1, with 9 bases matching TRBD1. V was pared by 0 bases and J by 6 bases, with 2 bases of the junction left unmatched. Germline V lookup: CDR1 MNHEY, CDR2 SMNVEV (reference sequence). The CDR3 spans 14 residues. The chain's CDR3 is CASSLSRTGAEAFF. The CDR3 nucleotides are TGTGCCAGCAGTTTATCCCGGACAGGGGCTGAAGCTTTCTTT.

V is TRBV28 and J is TRBJ1-5; D may be TRBD1 (5 bases). Deletions cut 6 bases from V and 3 bases from J, with 12 bases between. Germline V CDR1 and CDR2: MDHEN, SYDVKM. This CDR3 has 14 residues. CDR3 sequence (DNA): TGTGCCAGCAGCTCACAGGTTATCAATCAGCCCCAGCATTTT. It encodes CASSSQVINQPQHF.

J is TRBJ1-1 and V is TRBV5-5, with 8 bases lining up with TRBD1. V shed 6 bases and J 5 bases; nucleotides not matched to a gene: 6. Germline V gene sequence: CDR1 SGHKS, CDR2 YYEKEE (reference sequence). The CDR3 runs 13 residues. Written as DNA, the CDR3 is TGTGCCAGCATAACGGACAGGGATACTGAAGCTTTCTTT. Its translation is CASITDRDTEAFF. Using reference TRBV5-5 and TRBJ1-1 for the parts outside the CDR3, the full variable domain is DAGVTQSPTHLIKTRGQQVTLRCSPISGHKSVSWYQQVLGQGPQFIFQYYEKEERGRGNFPDRFSARQFPNYSSELNVNALLLGDSALYLCASITDRDTEAFFGQGTRLTVV.

The chain is built from TRBV7-9 and TRBJ2-4; 8 bases map to TRBD1. V lost 5 bases, J lost 3 bases, and 9 bases stayed unmatched. The CDR3 is 16 amino acids. Germline V gene data show CDR1 as SEHNR and CDR2 as FQNEAQ (reference sequence). CDR3 protein: CASSPGRGRGKNIQYF. CDR3 DNA sequence: TGTGCCAGCAGCCCCGGCAGGGGGCGCGGCAAAAACATTCAGTACTTC.

The chain is built from TRBV27 and TRBJ1-5; 11 nucleotides align to TRBD1. Trimming took 6 bases from V and 2 from J; bases not matched to a gene: 6. Germline V gives CDR1 MNHEY, CDR2 SMNVEV (reference sequence). The CDR3 sequence is 16 residues long. The CDR3 bases are TGTGCCAGCAGCCGGACAGGGGGCAATGGCAATCAGCCCCAGCATTTT. Its translation: CASSRTGGNGNQPQHF.

The chain has TRBV5-4 and TRBJ1-2; D is perhaps TRBD1 (6 bases). Looked up from germline, CDR1 is SGHNT and CDR2 is YYREEE (reference sequence). The CDR3 sequence is 14 residues long. V dropped 1 base and J dropped 8 bases, with 15 bases sitting between them. Here the CDR3 reads CASSLTGRGRGYTF. CDR3 bases: TGTGCCAGCAGCTTGACAGGGAGGGGAAGGGGCTACACCTTC.

The chain recombines TRBV2 with TRBJ1-4; no clear D gene. In germline, CDR1 is SNHLY, CDR2 FYNNEI. V lost 8 bases, J lost 8 bases, and 15 bases lay in between. The CDR3 loop spans 13 amino acids. CDR3 coding DNA: TGTGCCAGCGGGAGGTCTAGTGGGGAAAAACTGTTTTTT. Translation: CASGRSSGEKLFF.

CDR3 coding DNA: TGCGCCAGCAGCCTCCGGGACAGGGGCGGGGAGCTGTTTTTT. This codes for CASSLRDRGGELFF. V and J are TRBV5-1 and TRBJ2-2; 10 nucleotides align to TRBD1. The germline V gene has CDR1 SGHRS and CDR2 YFSETQ. The CDR3 loop spans 14 amino acids. V shed 4 bases, J shed 7 bases, and the junction held 4 bases outside the gene matches.

The table lists this clone with a few counts. The chain links TRBV19 to TRBJ2-7; a weak D match, TRBD2 (6 bases). The V gene's germline CDR1 is LNHDA and CDR2 SQIVND (reference sequence). The CDR3 length is 16 residues. Trimming pared 5 bases from V and 6 bases from J, leaving 23 bases between. DNA for the CDR3: TGTGCCAGTAGTCGGCCCCCCGGGGGTAACATTGGCGAGCAGTACTTC. Translated, it gives CASSRPPGGNIGEQYF. The whole variable domain, remainder taken from reference TRBV19 and TRBJ2-7, is DGGITQSPKYLFRKEGQNVTLSCEQNLNHDAMYWYRQDPGQGLRLIYYSQIVNDFQKGDIAEGYSVSREKKESFPLTVTSAQKNPTAFYLCASSRPPGGNIGEQYFGPGTRLTVT.

The chain employs TRBV5-1 and TRBJ2-3, with a tentative D call TRBD2 (6 bases). The CDR3 is 15 residues long. V lost 0 bases and J lost 3, with 11 bases in between. Looked up from germline, CDR1 is SGHRS and CDR2 is YFSETQ. DNA for the CDR3: TGCGCCAGCAGCTTGGGCACGGGGGTTACAGATACGCAGTATTTT. It encodes CASSLGTGVTDTQYF.

V gene TRBV20-1 combines with J gene TRBJ2-5; 8 bases match TRBD2. The ends lost 3 bases at V and 2 bases at J; junction bases unmatched: 11. There are 16 residues in the CDR3. CDR1 DFQATT and CDR2 SNEGSKA come from the germline V gene (reference sequence). The CDR3 DNA is TGCAGTGCTAGTTCAAGGGTCGGGAGGGGGCAAGAGACCCAGTACTTC. Translation gives CSASSRVGRGQETQYF.